The source of this T cell receptor (beta chain) is a study of T-cell reconstitution after alpha-beta-depleted transplantation in children. This clonotype has only a few counts. Unique molecular identifiers were incorporated into the prepared TCRbeta library. From the PCR reads, TCRdb called clonotypes with MiXCR, one entry per CDR3 protein. The sample contains fewer than 550,000 distinct CDR3 sequences, 15% to 20% of which appear only once. This TCR derives from a boy in the first two years of life who had a stem cell transplant for Wiskott-Aldrich syndrome, so the T cells may come from the graft donor. The starting material was PBMCs, mostly from graft donor cells, obtained 360 days after TCRalphabeta/CD19-depleted stem cell transplant.

CDR3: CASSEYLGQGADTQYF. For the CDR3, the DNA is TGTGCCAGCAGTGAATATCTCGGACAGGGGGCAGATACGCAGTATTTT. V is TRBV25-1 and J is TRBJ2-3; 10 bases line up with TRBD1. CDR1 MGHDK and CDR2 SYGVNS come from the germline V gene. The CDR3 contains 16 residues. The V gene end was trimmed by 0 bases and the J gene end by 4 bases; junction bases not matched to a gene: 4.